This TCR beta chain comes out of a study of T-cell memory formation after mild COVID-19. Sample barcodes and UMIs were carried by the TCR alpha and TCR beta cDNA libraries that 5'RACE generated with constant-segment primers. TCRdb re-derived calls from the 5' RACE reads in MiXCR, one entry per CDR3 protein. In the table there are some 150,000 distinct CDR3 sequences, approximately 21% of which are singletons. The CDR3 is 13 amino acids. Between the trimmed V and J ends, which lost 5 bases and 4 bases, there was a span of 11 bases. The origin of this receptor is an adult woman who had mild COVID-19 (a few samples of this study predate the infection). Cell type and time point are not known. Input material: PBMCs or a T cell subset sorted from them (not recorded which). The chain couples TRBV12-3 or TRBV12-4 to TRBJ2-5; the D is unclear. The CDR3 DNA follows: TGTGCCAGCAGTGAGGCTTCGGTAGAGACCCAGTACTTC. As protein: CASSEASVETQYF.